The 30 T cell receptor beta chains below all came from one sample that was sequenced in a study of blood T cell repertoires in COVID-19. Sequencing was performed with immunoSEQ multiplex PCR; in TCRdb, only in-frame clones are kept and a portion is missing. This table has 180,000 or so clones, roughly 85% appearing once. Sequenced: peripheral blood. These receptors were collected from a human donor with active or convalescent COVID-19. The donor label of this sample is uncertain.

V and J are TRBV14 and TRBJ2-2; D not resolved. Germline V CDR1 and CDR2: SGHDN, FVKESK. The V end was cut by 1 base, the J end by 8 bases, with 5 bases between. The CDR3 runs to 12 residues. CDR3 sequence (DNA): TGTGCCAGCAGCCAAGCAAAAGGGGAGCTGTTTTTT. Translated, it gives CASSQAKGELFF.

This clone occurred a few times. V gene TRBV6-5 combines with J gene TRBJ1-4; 8 bases match TRBD1. J gave up 7 bases and V 6 bases, and 7 bases lay outside the gene matches. This CDR3 region has 14 residues. Germline CDR1 is MNHEY and CDR2 is SVGAGI. The chain's CDR3 is CASSPGQGGEKLFF. CDR3 nucleotide sequence: TGTGCCAGCAGCCCCGGACAGGGAGGTGAAAAACTGTTTTTT.

The J gene is TRBJ2-1, the V gene TRBV4-2, with 9 positions matching TRBD1. The CDR3 extends over 16 amino acids. Germline values: CDR1 LGHNA, CDR2 YNFKEQ. Germline trimming cut 0 bases from V and 5 bases from J; bases unmatched to any gene: 5. The chain's CDR3 is CASSQEAGQGDNEQFF. As DNA, the CDR3 is TGTGCCAGCAGCCAAGAAGCGGGACAGGGAGACAATGAGCAGTTCTTC.

CDR3 region: CASSSKTSGSPNEQFF. The CDR3 nucleotides are TGTGCCAGCAGCTCCAAGACTAGCGGGAGTCCTAATGAGCAGTTCTTC. V and J are TRBV13 and TRBJ2-1, with 12 bases aligning to TRBD2. Germline V CDR1 and CDR2: PRHDT, FYEKMQ (reference sequence). V lost 4 bases to trimming and J lost 7 bases; unmatched junction nucleotides: 8. The CDR3 is 16 amino acids.

This clone showed up just a few times. This chain uses TRBV19 with TRBJ2-2, with 7 bases aligning to TRBD1. The germline gives CDR1 LNHDA, CDR2 SQIVND (reference sequence). This CDR3 contains 17 residues. J was trimmed by 3 bases and V by 2 bases; bases with no gene match: 9. The CDR3 loop is CASSIRGLQGYTGELFF. The CDR3 DNA is TGTGCCAGTAGTATAAGGGGCCTACAGGGGTACACCGGGGAGCTGTTTTTT.

This chain uses TRBV11-3 with TRBJ2-1; TRBD2 agrees at 12 bases. Trimming at V came to 5 bases and at J to 9 bases, leaving 8 bases not matched to a gene. Germline V lookup: CDR1 SGHNT, CDR2 YENEEA. The CDR3 extends over 15 amino acids. CDR3 in amino acids: CASSPRLAGDGEQFF. The CDR3 bases are TGTGCCAGCAGCCCCCGACTAGCGGGAGACGGTGAGCAGTTCTTC.

Comment on this clone: Distinct nucleotide sequences in the sample also encode this CDR3. The rearrangement links TRBV7-2 to TRBJ2-3; D possibly corresponds to TRBD1 (5 bases). Germline assignment: CDR1 SGHTA and CDR2 FQGNSA. V dropped 2 bases and J dropped 0 bases, with 12 bases sitting between them. CDR3 length equals 16 residues. The CDR3 reads CASSLQGSTSTDTQYF. In DNA, the CDR3 is TGTGCCAGCAGCTTACAGGGTTCTACTAGCACAGATACGCAGTATTTT.

This clone occurred many times. The chain employs TRBV12-3 or TRBV12-4 and TRBJ2-7, with a weak D call TRBD1 (5 bases). V gave up 3 bases and J gave up 3 bases, with 9 bases separating them. The CDR3 is 13 residues long. CDR3 nucleotide sequence: TGTGCCAGCAGTTTGTATAGGGGCTACGAGCAGTACTTC. Its translation is CASSLYRGYEQYF.

This sequence joins TRBV24-1 and TRBJ2-1; 9 bases are a match to TRBD2. The CDR3 has 12 amino acids. Germline trimming cut 4 bases from V and 10 bases from J; bases unmatched to any gene: 1. Germline V gene data show CDR1 as KGHDR and CDR2 as SFDVKD. The CDR3 bases are TGTGCCACCAGTGAGACTAGCGGAGAGCAGTTCTTC. It codes for CATSETSGEQFF.

The gene calls are TRBV7-3 and TRBJ1-1; the D gene is possibly TRBD1 (5 bases). This CDR3 spans 13 amino acids. Germline V gene lookup returns CDR1 SGHTA and CDR2 FQGTGA. V gave up 5 bases and J gave up 5 bases, with 12 bases separating them. CDR3 nucleotide sequence: TGTGCCAGCAGCAAAGGGGTAGAAACTGAAGCTTTCTTT. This encodes CASSKGVETEAFF. The complete variable domain, with remaining parts taken from reference TRBV7-3 and TRBJ1-1, reads GAGVSQTPSNKVTEKGKYVELRCDPISGHTALYWYRQSLGQGPEFLIYFQGTGAADDSGLPNDRFFAVRPEGSVSTLKIQRTERGDSAVYLCASSKGVETEAFFGQGTRLTVV.

J is TRBJ1-5 and V is TRBV4-2; D unclear. V gave up 0 bases and J gave up 4 bases, with 10 bases separating them. The CDR3 is 15 residues long. Germline V gene data show CDR1 as LGHNA and CDR2 as YNFKEQ. The CDR3 sequence is CASSQDGQANQPQHF. As DNA, the CDR3 is TGTGCCAGCAGCCAAGATGGGCAGGCTAATCAGCCCCAGCATTTT.

This clone was observed a handful of times. The V and J genes are TRBV7-8 and TRBJ2-7; D is undetermined. From germline, CDR1 is SGHVS and CDR2 FQNEAQ. V shed 5 bases and J shed 5 bases, with 10 bases lying between them. CDR3 size: 12 residues. In DNA form, the CDR3 reads TGTGCCAGCAGCGTAAGACTCGACGAGCAGTACTTC. Its translation: CASSVRLDEQYF.

The rearrangement uses TRBV12-5 and TRBJ1-1; weak D call: TRBD1 (5 bases). Germline V CDR1 and CDR2: LGHNT, FRNRAP. CDR3 length: 16 amino acids. V lost 4 bases and J lost 1, with 16 bases in between. The CDR3 DNA reads TGTGCTAGTGGTTCGACGCGGTCAGGGTGGAACACTGAAGCTTTCTTT. Protein: CASGSTRSGWNTEAFF.

V gene TRBV19 combines with J gene TRBJ1-5; D possibly corresponds to TRBD1 (5 bases). V shed 3 bases and J shed 3 bases, with 12 bases lying between them. CDR3 length: 15 residues. CDR1 is LNHDA, CDR2 SQIVND, per germline (reference sequence). CDR3 sequence reads: CASSIQGSNNQPQHF. Written as DNA, the CDR3 is TGTGCCAGTAGTATTCAGGGTAGTAACAATCAGCCCCAGCATTTT.

This clone was detected only once. This chain connects TRBV11-2 to TRBJ1-2, with D unresolved. In germline, CDR1 is SGHAT, CDR2 FQNNGV. The CDR3 extends over 13 amino acids. Trimming took off 0 bases at V and 11 bases at J, with 13 bases between the two ends. This chain's CDR3 is CASSLDRERHYTF. CDR3 DNA: TGTGCCAGCAGCTTAGATAGAGAGAGACATTACACCTTC.

This clone was observed once. As DNA, the CDR3 is TGCAGCGTGATGGGACAGAGCTCTGGAAACACCATATATTTT. Protein sequence: CSVMGQSSGNTIYF. This sequence joins TRBV29-1 and TRBJ1-3, with 7 bases fitting TRBD1. Germline trimming cut 6 bases from V and 0 bases from J; bases unmatched to any gene: 5. Germline CDR1 is SQVTM and CDR2 is ANQGSEA. The CDR3 has 14 residues.

This sequence joins TRBV27 and TRBJ2-3; tentatively, D is TRBD1 (6 bases). Germline CDR1 is MNHEY and CDR2 is SMNVEV (reference sequence). The CDR3 sequence is 13 residues long. V was pared by 5 bases and J by 5 bases, with 11 bases between. CDR3 amino acids: CASSPTGIDTQYF. CDR3 nucleotide sequence: TGTGCCAGCAGTCCTACAGGGATAGATACGCAGTATTTT.

The CDR3 loop reads CSVEGGTSTDTQYF. The CDR3 DNA is TGCAGCGTTGAAGGGGGGACTAGCACAGATACGCAGTATTTT. The V and J genes are TRBV29-1 and TRBJ2-3; tentatively, D is TRBD2 (6 bases). Germline V gene sequence: CDR1 SQVTM, CDR2 ANQGSEA. V dropped 1 base and J dropped 0 bases, with 8 bases sitting between them. The CDR3 is 14 amino acids.

V and J are TRBV3-1 (or the pseudogene TRBV3-2) and TRBJ2-3; 14 bases agree with TRBD2. The CDR3 runs 20 residues. CDR1 LGHDT and CDR2 YNNKEL come from the germline V gene (reference sequence). Losses at the gene ends were 0 bases for V and 2 bases for J; bases not matched to a gene: 10. The CDR3 reads CASSQDERTSGGPITDTQYF. CDR3 nucleotides: TGTGCCAGCAGCCAAGATGAGCGGACTAGCGGGGGGCCGATCACAGATACGCAGTATTTT.

The gene calls are TRBV19 and TRBJ2-2, with a possible D match to TRBD1 (6 bases). The germline gives CDR1 LNHDA, CDR2 SQIVND (reference sequence). V was trimmed by 6 bases and J by 1 base, leaving 12 bases between them. The length of the CDR3 is 15 residues. The DNA for the CDR3 is TGTGCCAGTAGCAAACCGGGACAGAACACCGGGGAGCTGTTTTTT. This gives the protein CASSKPGQNTGELFF.

The V and J genes are TRBV7-3 and TRBJ2-3; TRBD2 matches 8 bases. The J segment lost 11 bases and the V segment lost 1 base, leaving 11 bases of the junction unmatched. In germline, CDR1 is SGHTA, CDR2 FQGTGA. The length of the CDR3 is 15 residues. This CDR3 is CASSLNSGAGVLQYF. As DNA, the CDR3 is TGTGCCAGCAGCTTAAATAGCGGGGCGGGTGTCTTGCAGTATTTT.

The chain links TRBV6-5 to TRBJ2-7, with 10 bases matching TRBD2. The germline V gene encodes CDR1 MNHEY and CDR2 SVGAGI. V lost 8 bases and J lost 4; bases outside the gene matches: 5. This CDR3 region has 13 residues. As DNA, the CDR3 is TGTGCCAGCTCCGCTAGCGGGGGTTACGAGCAGTACTTC. This sequence encodes CASSASGGYEQYF.

The V gene is TRBV6-5, the J gene TRBJ1-1; 7 bases line up with TRBD1. CDR3 size: 13 residues. V gave up 7 bases and J gave up 4 bases; unmatched junction bases: 6. CDR1 and CDR2 (germline): MNHEY, SVGAGI. CDR3 coding DNA: TGTGCCAGCATGGGACAGATGGGCACTGAAGCTTTCTTT. This encodes CASMGQMGTEAFF.

This rearrangement joins TRBV2 to TRBJ2-1; TRBD2 matches at 10 bases. The germline gives CDR1 SNHLY, CDR2 FYNNEI. Trimming removed 4 bases from V and 8 bases from J; junction bases left unmatched: 8. The CDR3 loop spans 15 amino acids. This CDR3 reads CASSGRSGRADEQFF. CDR3 nucleotide sequence: TGTGCCAGCAGTGGGCGGAGCGGGAGGGCCGATGAGCAGTTCTTC.

CDR3 protein: CASSSREGGLYGYTF. As DNA, the CDR3 is TGTGCCAGCAGTTCCCGGGAGGGAGGACTCTATGGCTACACCTTC. This chain joins TRBV27 and TRBJ1-2; no reliable D call. The CDR3 is made up of 15 amino acids. With 4 bases removed from V and 4 bases from J, the gap between germline ends came to 16 bases. Germline-derived CDR1 and CDR2 are MNHEY and SMNVEV (reference sequence).

V usage is TRBV30 and J usage is TRBJ1-5; D gene ambiguous. CDR3 length: 13 residues. V gave up 0 bases and J gave up 4 bases, with 7 bases separating them. Per germline, CDR1 GTSNPN and CDR2 SVGIG (reference sequence). The CDR3, as DNA: TGTGCCTGGAGTGTACGGAGAAATCAGCCCCAGCATTTT. Its protein product is CAWSVRRNQPQHF.

The chain links TRBV30 to TRBJ2-5; 7 bases match TRBD1. V shed 8 bases and J 1 base; nucleotides not matched to a gene: 7. The CDR3 is 13 residues long. The germline V gene encodes CDR1 GTSNPN and CDR2 SVGIG (reference sequence). CDR3 sequence: CALGRGFQETQYF. The CDR3 coding sequence is TGTGCCCTGGGCAGGGGGTTCCAAGAGACCCAGTACTTC.

The genes are TRBV28 and TRBJ2-1; 12 bases are shared with TRBD2. Germline loops: CDR1 MDHEN, CDR2 SYDVKM. The CDR3 totals 20 residues. V gave up 5 bases and J gave up 4 bases; unmatched junction bases: 18. For the CDR3, the DNA is TGTGCCAGCAGTCGGACAGCCGGACTAGCGGGGTGGGCTTTTTACAATGAGCAGTTCTTC. This translates into CASSRTAGLAGWAFYNEQFF. Together with reference TRBV28 and TRBJ2-1, the CDR3 gives the full variable domain: DVKVTQSSRYLVKRTGEKVFLECVQDMDHENMFWYRQDPGLGLRLIYFSYDVKMKEKGDIPEGYSVSREKKERFSLILESASTNQTSMYLCASSRTAGLAGWAFYNEQFFGPGTRLTVL.

The chain recombines TRBV5-5 with TRBJ1-4, with TRBD1 matching 7 bases. The CDR3 is 14 residues long. Germline CDR1 is SGHKS and CDR2 is YYEKEE (reference sequence). V trimming: 5 bases; J trimming: 7 bases; junction bases outside the gene matches: 8. CDR3 DNA: TGTGCCAGCAGTATGACAGGGCTGGTTGAAAAACTGTTTTTT. Translated: CASSMTGLVEKLFF.

The V gene is TRBV7-2, the J gene TRBJ2-5; 10 bases map to TRBD2. Per germline, CDR1 SGHTA and CDR2 FQGNSA. The CDR3 loop spans 16 amino acids. After removal of 4 bases from V and 2 bases from J, the junction contained 7 bases not matched to a gene. The CDR3 loop is CASSSPGSGRQETQYF. In DNA form, the CDR3 reads TGTGCCAGCAGCTCGCCGGGTAGCGGGAGGCAAGAGACCCAGTACTTC.